Listed here are 27 T cell receptor beta chains from one sample, sequenced in a study of T cells after somatic rescue of genetic block. Libraries were prepared by immunoSEQ multiplex PCR; TCRdb keeps only in-frame clonotypes and omits some of them. The sample has 11,000 to 15,000 clones; about two thirds are singletons. The sequencing input was peripheral blood mononuclear cells (PBMCs). The origin of the receptors is a boy aged 5-17 years.

The V gene is TRBV18, the J gene TRBJ1-4; possible D gene TRBD1, 5 bases. Between the trimmed V and J ends, which lost 5 bases and 4 bases, there was a span of 14 bases. The CDR3 consists of 15 residues. The germline gives CDR1 KGHSH, CDR2 LQKENI. The CDR3 DNA reads as TGTGCCAGCTCAAAATGGGACGGACTTAATGAAAAACTGTTTTTT. Encoded protein: CASSKWDGLNEKLFF.

The gene calls are TRBV27 and TRBJ2-3; the match to TRBD2 covers 10 bases. The germline gives CDR1 MNHEY, CDR2 SMNVEV (reference sequence). The CDR3 runs to 16 residues. V lost 4 bases and J lost 2; bases outside the gene matches: 6. The CDR3 spells CASSSWTSGHTDTQYF. CDR3 DNA sequence: TGTGCCAGCAGTTCTTGGACTAGCGGACACACAGATACGCAGTATTTT.

Points on this clone: This sample also contains other DNA sequences that code for the same CDR3. The V and J genes are TRBV9 and TRBJ1-2, with D possibly being TRBD1 (6 bases). The V end lost 0 bases, the J end lost 7 bases, and 16 bases lay between the germline ends. Germline CDR1 SGDLS, CDR2 YYNGEE. This CDR3 contains 15 residues. The CDR3 here is CASSVGGQTAFGYTF. CDR3 sequence (DNA): TGTGCCAGCAGCGTAGGGGGACAAACCGCTTTTGGCTACACCTTC.

By share, this clone counts as medium-sized. The chain links TRBV6-1 to TRBJ1-1; D remains ambiguous. This CDR3 contains 12 residues. The germline CDR1 and CDR2 sequences are MNHNS and SASEGT. V was pared by 7 bases and J by 6 bases, with 12 bases between. The CDR3 nucleotides read TGTGCCAGCAAGGACCCCCATCCTGAAGCTTTCTTT. Amino acids: CASKDPHPEAFF.

This clone was seen only a few times. The V call is TRBV5-6, the J call TRBJ1-3; the match to TRBD1 covers 8 bases. With V trimmed by 4 bases and J by 3 bases, 3 bases remained unmatched. CDR3 length: 14 residues. Germline assignment: CDR1 SGHDT and CDR2 YYEEEE. Here the CDR3 reads CASSRTGLGNTIYF. The CDR3 region has the DNA TGTGCCAGCAGCCGGACAGGGCTTGGAAACACCATATATTTT.

The chain recombines TRBV5-1 with TRBJ2-1, with no clear D. The CDR3 runs to 16 residues. V was trimmed by 5 bases and J by 3 bases, leaving 18 bases between them. CDR1 and CDR2 from the germline V gene are SGHRS and YFSETQ. CDR3 DNA: TGCGCCAGCAGGCTTAATCAGGTTCCCCTCTACAATGAGCAGTTCTTC. As protein: CASRLNQVPLYNEQFF.

The chain couples TRBV28 to TRBJ2-7, with D perhaps TRBD1 (6 bases). Looked up from germline, CDR1 is MDHEN and CDR2 is SYDVKM. Deletions cut 2 bases from V and 3 bases from J, with 14 bases between. The CDR3 covers 15 residues. The CDR3 DNA sequence: TGTGCCAGCAGTTTAGCCCGACAGGATCTCTACGAGCAGTACTTC. Translation gives CASSLARQDLYEQYF.

The chain links TRBV4-1 to TRBJ2-7; the match to TRBD2 covers 9 bases. There are 16 residues in the CDR3. Per the germline V gene, CDR1 is MGHRA and CDR2 is YSYEKL. The J segment lost 3 bases and the V segment lost 0 bases, leaving 6 bases of the junction unmatched. The CDR3 is CASSQEAGTSFYEQYF. CDR3 in DNA: TGCGCCAGCAGCCAAGAGGCCGGGACTAGCTTCTACGAGCAGTACTTC.

This sequence joins TRBV10-1 and TRBJ2-3, with D uncertain. Trimming stripped 3 bases from V and 2 bases from J, with 9 bases between. Looked up from germline, CDR1 is WNHNN and CDR2 is SYGVQD (reference sequence). The length of the CDR3 is 14 residues. The CDR3 region has the DNA TGCGCCAGCAGTGATCCCCGTTTCACAGATACGCAGTATTTT. This gives the protein CASSDPRFTDTQYF.

V gene TRBV28 combines with J gene TRBJ1-4; D uncertain. V dropped 1 base and J dropped 8 bases, with 14 bases sitting between them. The CDR3 extends over 15 amino acids. Germline assignment: CDR1 MDHEN and CDR2 SYDVKM. CDR3 DNA: TGTGCCAGCAGTTTATTAGGAGGAGGAAAAGAAAAACTGTTTTTT. Its translation is CASSLLGGGKEKLFF. Filled out from reference TRBV28 and TRBJ1-4, the complete variable domain reads DVKVTQSSRYLVKRTGEKVFLECVQDMDHENMFWYRQDPGLGLRLIYFSYDVKMKEKGDIPEGYSVSREKKERFSLILESASTNQTSMYLCASSLLGGGKEKLFFGSGTQLSVL.

CDR3 amino acids: CASSARTGTGGNTIYF. CDR3 bases: TGCGCCAGCAGCGCCCGGACAGGAACAGGGGGAAACACCATATATTTT. The genes are TRBV5-1 and TRBJ1-3, with TRBD1 identical over 7 bases. The CDR3 length is 16 residues. Per germline, CDR1 SGHRS and CDR2 YFSETQ. The J segment lost 4 bases and the V segment lost 4 bases, leaving 11 bases of the junction unmatched.

V gene TRBV30 combines with J gene TRBJ2-3; D remains unclear. Deletions cut 0 bases from V and 5 bases from J, with 6 bases between. The CDR3 has 12 residues. In germline, CDR1 is GTSNPN, CDR2 SVGIG (reference sequence). The CDR3 sequence: CAWSVLEDTQYF. The CDR3 DNA is TGTGCCTGGAGTGTACTGGAAGATACGCAGTATTTT.

The J gene is TRBJ2-7, the V gene TRBV6-5; D call uncertain. V lost 2 bases to trimming and J lost 3 bases, with 14 bases between them. Germline values: CDR1 MNHEY, CDR2 SVGAGI. The CDR3 is made up of 15 amino acids. Here the CDR3 reads CASSYLDPIFYEQYF. In nucleotides, the CDR3 is TGTGCCAGCAGTTACCTTGACCCAATCTTCTACGAGCAGTACTTC.

This clone was detected only once. The CDR3 DNA sequence: TGTGCCAGCTCACCAGGGTATGGCTACACCTTC. Its protein is CASSPGYGYTF. The chain is built from TRBV18 and TRBJ1-2; D unclear. V was pared by 2 bases and J by 5 bases, with 3 bases between. This CDR3 region has 11 residues. Germline V gene data show CDR1 as KGHSH and CDR2 as LQKENI.

This clone has more than one count but fewer than ten. The genes are TRBV18 and TRBJ1-5; D uncertain. The germline V and J ends were trimmed by 3 bases and 3 bases, with 3 bases remaining between them. The germline gives CDR1 KGHSH, CDR2 LQKENI. This CDR3 contains 12 residues. CDR3 nucleotide sequence: TGTGCCAGCTCACCTACCAATCAGCCCCAGCATTTT. Translating it yields CASSPTNQPQHF.

The chain has TRBV5-1 and TRBJ1-2; D remains unclear. The CDR3 length is 14 residues. With 2 bases removed from V and 1 base from J, the gap between germline ends came to 9 bases. Per the germline V gene, CDR1 is SGHRS and CDR2 is YFSETQ. CDR3 protein: CASSLEPHNYGYTF. CDR3 coding DNA: TGCGCCAGCAGCTTAGAACCCCATAACTATGGCTACACCTTC.

The chain uses TRBV30 and TRBJ1-5; TRBD1 aligns across 7 bases. The CDR3 consists of 14 residues. Germline CDR1 is GTSNPN and CDR2 is SVGIG (reference sequence). V lost 1 base to trimming and J lost 3 bases; unmatched junction nucleotides: 3. Here the CDR3 reads CAWSGGQLNQPQHF. The CDR3 DNA is TGTGCCTGGAGTGGGGGACAGCTCAATCAGCCCCAGCATTTT. The full variable domain, completed using reference TRBV30 and TRBJ1-5, is SQTIHQWPATLVQPVGSPLSLECTVEGTSNPNLYWYRQAAGRGLQLLFYSVGIGQISSEVPQNLSASRPQDRQFILSSKKLLLSDSGFYLCAWSGGQLNQPQHFGDGTRLSIL.

This clone has a handful of counts. The V call is TRBV5-1, the J call TRBJ2-3; D possibly corresponds to TRBD2 (5 bases). The germline V gene has CDR1 SGHRS and CDR2 YFSETQ. This CDR3 has 12 residues. V was shortened by 3 bases and J by 8 bases, with 10 bases between the two germline ends. DNA of the CDR3: TGCGCCAGCAGCTCCCTCCGGGGTACGCAGTATTTT. Translating gives CASSSLRGTQYF.

The gene calls are TRBV6-6 and TRBJ2-5; the D gene is possibly TRBD2 (6 bases). V lost 0 bases and J lost 4, with 12 bases in between. This CDR3 has 15 residues. The V gene's germline CDR1 is MNHNY and CDR2 SVGAGI (reference sequence). CDR3 nucleotides: TGTGCCAGCAGTTACTCCAATGTCGGGGGAGAGACCCAGTACTTC. Amino acid sequence: CASSYSNVGGETQYF.

The chain has TRBV5-1 and TRBJ2-2, with D tentatively TRBD1 or TRBD2 (6 bases each). Looked up from germline, CDR1 is SGHRS and CDR2 is YFSETQ. The length of the CDR3 is 15 residues. The V end lost 2 bases, the J end lost 4 bases, and 12 bases lay between the germline ends. The CDR3 DNA reads as TGCGCCAGCAGCTTTTCGGGGGCAGTCACCGGGGAGCTGTTTTTT. This translates into CASSFSGAVTGELFF.

This clone was found a few times. Here the CDR3 DNA reads TGTGCTAGTGGTTTGGTACAGAATATTTGCTACGAGCAGTACTTC. Its translation is CASGLVQNICYEQYF. The V gene is TRBV12-5, the J gene TRBJ2-7; D ambiguous. V lost 0 bases to trimming and J lost 3 bases, with 12 bases between them. This CDR3 is 15 amino acids long. CDR1 LGHNT and CDR2 FRNRAP come from the germline V gene. The whole variable domain, filled in from reference TRBV12-5 and TRBJ2-7, reads DARVTQTPRHKVTEMGQEVTMRCQPILGHNTVFWYRQTMMQGLELLAYFRNRAPLDDSGMPKDRFSAEMPDATLATLKIQPSEPRDSAVYFCASGLVQNICYEQYFGPGTRLTVT.

V usage is TRBV6-6 and J usage is TRBJ1-2; D is ambiguous. This CDR3 comprises 10 residues. Trimming left V 8 bases short and J 5 bases short, with 6 bases between. Germline V gene lookup returns CDR1 MNHNY and CDR2 SVGAGI (reference sequence). This chain's CDR3 is CASGGYGYTF. CDR3 DNA: TGTGCCAGCGGAGGGTATGGCTACACCTTC.

The genes are TRBV29-1 and TRBJ1-2, with 7 nucleotides matching TRBD1. CDR3 length: 14 residues. Losses at the gene ends were 6 bases for V and 3 bases for J; bases not matched to a gene: 10. Germline V gene sequence: CDR1 SQVTM, CDR2 ANQGSEA. This CDR3 is CSVPDRAVDYGYTF. In DNA form, the CDR3 reads TGCAGCGTCCCCGACAGGGCAGTCGACTATGGCTACACCTTC.

The chain recombines TRBV7-9 with TRBJ2-3, with D unresolved. Trimming took 3 bases from V and 0 from J, leaving 10 bases between them. From germline, CDR1 is SEHNR and CDR2 FQNEAQ (reference sequence). The CDR3 contains 15 residues. In DNA, the CDR3 is TGTGCCAGCAGCTTTGGGTGGCGGAGCACAGATACGCAGTATTTT. As protein: CASSFGWRSTDTQYF.

V and J are TRBV2 and TRBJ2-3; 8 bases map to TRBD2. The CDR3 runs to 14 residues. The trim removed 7 bases at V and 4 bases at J, leaving 7 bases unmatched. Germline-derived CDR1 and CDR2 are SNHLY and FYNNEI. This CDR3 reads CASNSGGGSDTQYF. In DNA form, the CDR3 reads TGTGCCAGCAATTCGGGAGGGGGTTCAGATACGCAGTATTTT. Filled out from reference TRBV2 and TRBJ2-3, the complete variable domain reads EPEVTQTPSHQVTQMGQEVILRCVPISNHLYFYWYRQILGQKVEFLVSFYNNEISEKSEIFDDQFSVERPDGSNFTLKIRSTKLEDSAMYFCASNSGGGSDTQYFGPGTRLTVL.

The genes are TRBV2 and TRBJ1-6; D is ambiguous. Trimming left V 8 bases short and J 9 bases short, with 11 bases between. The CDR3 runs to 12 residues. Germline-derived CDR1 and CDR2 are SNHLY and FYNNEI. The CDR3: CASAKETSPLHF. The CDR3 coding sequence is TGTGCCAGCGCCAAGGAGACTTCACCCCTCCACTTT.

This chain uses TRBV30 with TRBJ2-2; TRBD2 might be the D (5 bases). Trimming took off 0 bases at V and 7 bases at J, with 9 bases between the two ends. Germline CDR1 and CDR2: GTSNPN and SVGIG (reference sequence). The CDR3 is made up of 13 amino acids. This CDR3 is CAWSVWERGELFF. DNA for the CDR3: TGTGCCTGGAGTGTATGGGAGCGCGGGGAGCTGTTTTTT.